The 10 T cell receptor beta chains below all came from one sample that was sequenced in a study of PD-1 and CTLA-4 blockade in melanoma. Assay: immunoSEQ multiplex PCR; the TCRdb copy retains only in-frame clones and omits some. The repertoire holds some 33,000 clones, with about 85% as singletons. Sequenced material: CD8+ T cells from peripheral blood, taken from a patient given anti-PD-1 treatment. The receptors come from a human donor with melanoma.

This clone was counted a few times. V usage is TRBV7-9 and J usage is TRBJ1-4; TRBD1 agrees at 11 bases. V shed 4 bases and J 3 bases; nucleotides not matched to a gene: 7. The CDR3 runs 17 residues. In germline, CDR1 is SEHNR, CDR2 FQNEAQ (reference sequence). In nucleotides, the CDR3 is TGTGCCAGCAGCTCACTGGACAGGGGGCAGGCTAATGAAAAACTGTTTTTT. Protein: CASSSLDRGQANEKLFF.

For the CDR3, the DNA is TGTGCCATCAGTGACCCGGGGTCAACTGAAGCTTTCTTT. Amino acids: CAISDPGSTEAFF. This chain joins TRBV10-3 and TRBJ1-1; D remains unclear. V lost 3 bases, J lost 5 bases, and 10 bases lay in between. The CDR3 is made up of 13 amino acids. The germline V gene has CDR1 ENHRY and CDR2 SYGVKD.

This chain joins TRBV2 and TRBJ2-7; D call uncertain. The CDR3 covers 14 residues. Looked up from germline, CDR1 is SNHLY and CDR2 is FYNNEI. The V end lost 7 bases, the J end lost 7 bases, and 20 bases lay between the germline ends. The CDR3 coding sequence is TGTGCCAGCAACAGCAGGTCCCTCCTCTTGGAGCAGTACTTC. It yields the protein CASNSRSLLLEQYF.

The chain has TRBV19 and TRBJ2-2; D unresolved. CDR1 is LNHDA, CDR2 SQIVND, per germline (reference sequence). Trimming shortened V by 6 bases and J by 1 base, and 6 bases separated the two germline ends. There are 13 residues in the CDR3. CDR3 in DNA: TGTGCCAGTAGGGCACTGAACACCGGGGAGCTGTTTTTT. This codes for CASRALNTGELFF.

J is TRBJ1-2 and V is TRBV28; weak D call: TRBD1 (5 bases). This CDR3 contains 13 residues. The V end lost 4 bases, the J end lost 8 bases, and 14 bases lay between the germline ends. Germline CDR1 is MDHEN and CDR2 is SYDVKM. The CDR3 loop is CASSSLSSGGYTF. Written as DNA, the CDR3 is TGTGCCAGCAGTTCTCTCTCTTCAGGGGGCTACACCTTC.

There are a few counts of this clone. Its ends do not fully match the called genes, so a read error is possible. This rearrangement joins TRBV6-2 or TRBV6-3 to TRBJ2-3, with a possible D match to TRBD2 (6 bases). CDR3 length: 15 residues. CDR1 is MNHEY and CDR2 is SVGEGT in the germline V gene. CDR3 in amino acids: CASSYSGTGTGTQYF. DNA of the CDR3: TGTGCCAGCAGTTACTCGGGGACTGGCACAGGTACGCAGTATTTT.

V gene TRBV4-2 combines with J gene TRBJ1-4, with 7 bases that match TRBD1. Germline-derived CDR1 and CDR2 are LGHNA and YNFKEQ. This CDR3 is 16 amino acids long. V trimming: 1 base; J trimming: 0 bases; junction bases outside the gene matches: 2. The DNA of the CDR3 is TGTGCCAGCAGCCAAGTCGGACAGGCAACTAATGAAAAACTGTTTTTT. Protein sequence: CASSQVGQATNEKLFF.

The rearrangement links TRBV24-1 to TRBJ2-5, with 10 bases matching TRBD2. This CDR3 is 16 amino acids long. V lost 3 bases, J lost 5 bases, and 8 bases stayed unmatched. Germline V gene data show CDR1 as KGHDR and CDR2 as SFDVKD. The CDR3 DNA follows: TGTGCCACCAGTGATCCTCTAGCGGGGGCGAGGGAGACCCAGTACTTC. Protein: CATSDPLAGARETQYF.

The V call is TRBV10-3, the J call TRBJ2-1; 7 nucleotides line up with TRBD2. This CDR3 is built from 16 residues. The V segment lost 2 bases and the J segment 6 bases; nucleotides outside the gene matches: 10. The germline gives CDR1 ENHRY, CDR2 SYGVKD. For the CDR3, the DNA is TGTGCCATCAGTGAGACCGGGACTACCTCTGGCAATGAGCAGTTCTTC. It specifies CAISETGTTSGNEQFF.

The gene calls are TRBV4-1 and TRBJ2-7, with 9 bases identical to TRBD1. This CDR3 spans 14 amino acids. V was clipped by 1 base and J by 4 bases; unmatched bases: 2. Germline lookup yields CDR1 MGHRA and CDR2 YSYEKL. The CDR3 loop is CASSQGTGVYEQYF. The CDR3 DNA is TGCGCCAGCAGCCAAGGGACAGGGGTTTACGAGCAGTACTTC.